A selection of T cell receptor beta chains follows, all from one sample in a study of early T cells in non-severe SARS-CoV-2 infection. TCRdb re-called the 5' RACE reads through MiXCR, storing one row per CDR3 protein. The sample yields around 33,000 distinct CDR3 sequences, more than 6% seen once. The sample consisted of whole blood. Receptors originate from an adult who was a healthcare worker with PCR-confirmed SARS-CoV-2 infection or an uninfected control (not recorded which). The CDR3 runs from the conserved cysteine through the conserved F or W. The D gene is left open where the match is weak. The size field is filled for only some rows; it gives once, few, many or a size class.

j_gene,d_gene,v_gene,abundance,CDR3nt,CDR3aa
TRBJ2-3,TRBD2,TRBV6-6,-,TGTGCCAGCAGTTACGGTACTAGCGGGAGGACAGATACGCAGTATTTT,CASSYGTSGRTDTQYF
TRBJ2-3,TRBD2,TRBV15,many,TGTGCCACCAGCCTAACAAGCGGGAGGGCCAAGTGGGACACAGATACGCAGTATTTT,CATSLTSGRAKWDTDTQYF
TRBJ2-7,-,TRBV12-3/TRBV12-4,few,TGTGCCAGCAGTTCTAGGGGCGAGCAGTACTTC,CASSSRGEQYF
TRBJ2-5,-,TRBV28,many,TGTGCCAGCAGCCCGGCGGAGACCCAGTACTTC,CASSPAETQYF
TRBJ2-3,TRBD2,TRBV3-1,few,TGTGCCAGCACCGAAAGCGGGGCTGGCACAGATACGCAGTATTTT,CASTESGAGTDTQYF
TRBJ2-1,-,TRBV27,few,TGTGCCAGCAGTACCGTAGGTCGTCGAGAGGGCCTCTACAATGAGCAGTTCTTC,CASSTVGRREGLYNEQFF
TRBJ2-3,-,TRBV20-1,many,TGCAGTGCCGTGGGCCTCTCCCTCGTCATTAGCACAGATACGCAGTATTTT,CSAVGLSLVISTDTQYF
TRBJ1-2,-,TRBV7-2,-,TGTGCCAGCAGCCTCGACGGAGCTAACTATGGCTACACCTTC,CASSLDGANYGYTF
TRBJ2-1,TRBD2,TRBV29-1,few,TGCAGCGTTGAATCGACTAGCGGGAGAGGGGAGCAGTTCTTC,CSVESTSGRGEQFF
TRBJ2-5,-,TRBV28,many,TGTGCCAGCAGTCCCGTCGGAGGGGAGACCCAGTACTTC,CASSPVGGETQYF
TRBJ2-7,TRBD1,TRBV27,few,TGTGCCAGCAGTCCCCGGGACAGGGTCGAGCAGTACTTC,CASSPRDRVEQYF
TRBJ1-2,TRBD1,TRBV25-1,-,TGTGCCAGCAGTGACCGGGACAGGGGAAATGGCTACACCTTC,CASSDRDRGNGYTF
TRBJ2-5,TRBD1,TRBV5-1,many,TGCGCCAGCAGCCCAGGACTCGACAGGGCCGATCAGACCCAGTACTTC,CASSPGLDRADQTQYF
TRBJ2-3,TRBD2,TRBV12-3/TRBV12-4,many,TGTGCGTCGGGGGGGAGCACAGATACGCAGTATTTT,CASGGSTDTQYF
TRBJ1-2,TRBD1,TRBV6-5,-,TGTGCCAGCAGTTACGAGACAGGGGAGGGCGGCTACACCTTC,CASSYETGEGGYTF
TRBJ1-6,-,TRBV25-1,many,TGTGCCAGCAGTGTAATAACGGGCAATTCACCCCTCCACTTT,CASSVITGNSPLHF
TRBJ2-5,-,TRBV25-1,-,TGTGCCAGCAGTGCGGGGACGGGTGAAGAGACCCAGTACTTC,CASSAGTGEETQYF
TRBJ2-7,-,TRBV7-2,many,TGTGCCAGCAGCTTAGGGTCAGGGACCCCCTACGAGCAGTACTTC,CASSLGSGTPYEQYF
TRBJ1-3,TRBD1,TRBV7-6,-,TGTGCCAGCAGCTCCGGACAGGGGAGGAACACCATATATTTT,CASSSGQGRNTIYF
TRBJ2-3,TRBD2,TRBV6-2/TRBV6-3,many,TGTGCCAGCAGTTCCGGGACTAGCGGGAGTTTTGGTACGCAGTATTTT,CASSSGTSGSFGTQYF
TRBJ1-1,TRBD1,TRBV7-9,few,TGTGCCAGCAGCTTCACCGGGACAGCGAACACTGAAGCTTTCTTT,CASSFTGTANTEAFF
TRBJ2-7,-,TRBV27,many,TGTGCCAGCAGTTTCTTTCCCGGGTCGAATTACGAGCAGTACTTC,CASSFFPGSNYEQYF
TRBJ1-1,-,TRBV5-1,many,TGCGCCAGACCCCTCGGGGGGAACACTGAAGCTTTCTTT,CARPLGGNTEAFF
TRBJ1-1,-,TRBV27,few,TGTGCCAGCAGTTTATCGGGAGGGGCTTGGGGCACTGAAGCTTTCTTT,CASSLSGGAWGTEAFF
TRBJ2-7,-,TRBV5-1,-,TGCGCCAGCAGCCGAGGGTCAGACTACGAGCAGTACTTC,CASSRGSDYEQYF
TRBJ2-1,TRBD1,TRBV9,few,TGTGCCAGCAGCGCCGGACAGGGGGCCCCGAATGCGAATGAGCAGTTCTTC,CASSAGQGAPNANEQFF
TRBJ2-3,-,TRBV29-1,many,TGCAGCGTTGAGCCACTAGTGGCGGGAGATACGCAGTATTTT,CSVEPLVAGDTQYF
TRBJ2-2,-,TRBV30,-,TGTGCCTGGAGTGTAAACCCGGGGACGAACACCGGGGAGCTGTTTTTT,CAWSVNPGTNTGELFF
TRBJ2-1,-,TRBV5-1,few,TGCGCCAGCAGCTTGGGGACAATGATCAATGAGCAGTTCTTC,CASSLGTMINEQFF
TRBJ2-1,TRBD2,TRBV6-1,many,TGTGCCACCGCTAGCGGGACCTACAATGAGCAGTTCTTC,CATASGTYNEQFF
TRBJ2-6,-,TRBV24-1,many,TGTGCCACCAGTGCGGCTAGCATCTCTGGGGCCAACGTCCTGACTTTC,CATSAASISGANVLTF
TRBJ1-1,TRBD1,TRBV29-1,few,TGCAGCGCTCTGACAGGGCTGAACACTGAAGCTTTCTTT,CSALTGLNTEAFF
TRBJ2-1,TRBD2,TRBV6-2/TRBV6-3,-,TGTGCCAGCAGTTACTCGCTCGGGGGAGCGGGGAATGAGCAGTTCTTC,CASSYSLGGAGNEQFF
TRBJ2-7,-,TRBV20-1,many,TGCAGTGCTGACGGAGGACAGATCTACGAGCAGTACTTC,CSADGGQIYEQYF
TRBJ2-3,TRBD2,TRBV28,-,TGTGCCAGCAGTTCGGGACTAGCAGGAGCCCCCCGGGATACGCAGTATTTT,CASSSGLAGAPRDTQYF
TRBJ1-5,-,TRBV7-2,many,TGTGCCAGCAGCTTAGCGAATCAGCCCCAGCATTTT,CASSLANQPQHF
TRBJ2-3,-,TRBV6-1,-,TGTGCCAGCAGTGTACTGGCCCCCGGGGACTGGAGCACAGATACGCAGTATTTT,CASSVLAPGDWSTDTQYF
TRBJ1-2,-,TRBV3-1,-,TGTGCCAGCAGCCAAGAAAACGCCTATGGCTACACCTTC,CASSQENAYGYTF
TRBJ2-1,TRBD2,TRBV20-1,many,TGCAGTGCTAGGAGCGGGACTACCTACAATGAGCAGTTCTTC,CSARSGTTYNEQFF
TRBJ2-1,-,TRBV20-1,few,TGCAGCCTCAGGGGGGTCGCCTACAATGAGCAGTTCTTC,CSLRGVAYNEQFF
TRBJ1-2,-,TRBV6-1,many,TGTGCCAGCAGTGAAGACGTTCGAGGCTACACCTTC,CASSEDVRGYTF
TRBJ1-4,-,TRBV12-3/TRBV12-4,-,TGTGCCAGCAGTATACCACCTGGACGGGGCGATTTAACTAATGAAAAACTGTTTTTT,CASSIPPGRGDLTNEKLFF
TRBJ2-5,-,TRBV6-5,few,TGTGCCAGCAGTTACTCCCCGGGATTGAAGACCCAGTACTTC,CASSYSPGLKTQYF
TRBJ1-5,-,TRBV20-1,many,TGCAGTGCCCGCCTTAGGCGCGGCACCCAGCCCCAGCATTTT,CSARLRRGTQPQHF
TRBJ2-3,TRBD2,TRBV28,many,TGTGCCAGCAGTCTCCGATCTAGCGGGAGCGGGTTAACGCAGTATTTT,CASSLRSSGSGLTQYF
TRBJ1-1,-,TRBV11-2,many,TGTGCCAGCAGCTTAGAAGTCGAAGCTTTCTTT,CASSLEVEAFF
TRBJ2-1,TRBD2,TRBV7-2,many,TGTGCCAGCAGGGAGCCTACTAGCGGGTCCTACAATGAGCAGTTCTTC,CASREPTSGSYNEQFF
TRBJ2-7,-,TRBV19,many,TGTGCCTGCCGTCTCGGGGCCAACTCCTACGAGCAGTACTTC,CACRLGANSYEQYF
TRBJ1-6,-,TRBV10-1,many,TGCGCCAGCAGTGGAACCTTTGATTCACCCCTCCACTTT,CASSGTFDSPLHF
TRBJ2-2,TRBD2,TRBV12-3/TRBV12-4,many,TGTGCCAGCACCCCGGGACTAGCGCTCACCGGGGAGCTGTTTTTT,CASTPGLALTGELFF
TRBJ2-3,-,TRBV10-3,many,TGTGCCATCAGTTTTCTACGGGAGATGGATACGCAGTATTTT,CAISFLREMDTQYF
TRBJ2-7,TRBD1,TRBV6-5,many,TGTGCCAGCAGTAAACCTGGGACAGGGTGGACCTACGAGCAGTACTTC,CASSKPGTGWTYEQYF
TRBJ2-1,TRBD2,TRBV7-3,many,TGTGCCAGCAGCCCCCCCCCAGGGACTAGCGGGAGGGCCGATAATGAGCAGTTCTTC,CASSPPPGTSGRADNEQFF